The clone carrying this T cell receptor beta chain has at least ten counts. What it binds is not known. Relative to the germline gene, one junction end is altered; a read error may explain this. This sample is drawn from a study of T-cell reconstitution after alpha-beta-depleted transplantation in children. Study-wide results and caveats: There were some patients whose high TCRbeta diversity at day 60 came from surviving recipient T cells and thymic progenitors. It was reported that alpha-beta T cells came from several hundred expanded graft clones (about two months after transplant). The main origin of T-cell counts and diversity one year after transplant was newly produced T cells.

Germline CDR1 reads MNHEY; CDR2 reads SVGAGI. This CDR3 contains 10 residues. Unique molecular identifiers were incorporated during preparation of the TCRbeta library. TCRdb ran MiXCR on the PCR reads and lists one entry per CDR3 protein. The sample holds 300,000 to 350,000 distinct CDR3 sequences, 15% to 20% seen once. The origin of this receptor is a male patient aged 2-15 years who had a stem cell transplant for acute lymphoblastic leukemia, so the T cells may come from the graft donor. This chain uses TRBV6-5 with TRBJ2-1; the D call may be TRBD1 or TRBD2 (6 bases each). This specimen was PBMCs, mostly from graft donor cells, taken 360 days after TCRalphabeta/CD19-depleted stem cell transplant. CDR3 protein: CASTLEGGWF. Here the CDR3 DNA reads TGTGCCAGCACCCTAGAGGGGGGTTGGTTC.